This is a list of T cell receptor beta chains from one sample in a study of neurological immune-mediated disorders. One entry per CDR3 protein results from TCRdb running MiXCR on the 5' RACE reads. The sample records 54,000 or so distinct CDR3 sequences, around 3.6% being singletons. The source material was PBMCs. All receptors derive from a woman younger than 45 with multiple sclerosis. Both conserved end residues are part of each CDR3. D genes are given only for firm matches. Expanded clones get a size class; other rows say once, few or many, or leave the size out.

TRBV29-1	TRBJ1-1	TRBD1	14	many	TGCAGCGGGTGGGGGGACAGCATCTCCACTGAAGCTTTCTTT	CSGWGDSISTEAFF
TRBV20-1	TRBJ2-5	-	13	many	TGCAGTGCCCGACTGGGCTACCAAGAGACCCAGTACTTC	CSARLGYQETQYF
TRBV15	TRBJ1-2	-	13	many	TGTGCCACCAGCAGGCCGGGCGTCTATGGCTACACCTTC	CATSRPGVYGYTF
TRBV29-1	TRBJ2-5	-	14	many	TGCAGCGTTGAAGATCGGGACTACCAAGAGACCCAGTACTTC	CSVEDRDYQETQYF
TRBV12-3/TRBV12-4	TRBJ1-1	-	13	many	TGTGCCAGCAGAGCGGAGAGTTACACTGAAGCTTTCTTT	CASRAESYTEAFF
TRBV5-6	TRBJ1-2	TRBD1	14	-	TGTGCCAGCAGCTACCGGACAGGGGTCTATGGCTACACCTTC	CASSYRTGVYGYTF
TRBV7-6	TRBJ2-1	TRBD2	16	many	TGTGCCAGCAGCTGGGGCGGGAGGGCAACCTACAATGAGCAGTTCTTC	CASSWGGRATYNEQFF
TRBV5-1	TRBJ2-7	-	14	many	TGCGCCAGCAGCTTGGGCAGCAGCTCCTACGAGCAGTACTTC	CASSLGSSSYEQYF
TRBV12-3/TRBV12-4	TRBJ2-3	-	12	many	TGTGCCAGCAGCCCCCGGGGAGATACGCAGTATTTT	CASSPRGDTQYF
TRBV6-5	TRBJ1-1	-	12	many	TGTGCCAGCAGCCCGGGGGGGGTTGAAGCTTTCTTT	CASSPGGVEAFF
TRBV6-6	TRBJ1-1	TRBD1	15	many	TGTGCCAGCAGCCAGACAGGGTTAACGGTCACTGAAGCTTTCTTT	CASSQTGLTVTEAFF
TRBV28	TRBJ2-7	TRBD1	15	many	TGTGCCAGCAGCAGCCAAGGACAGGGCTACTACGAGCAGTACTTC	CASSSQGQGYYEQYF
TRBV10-3	TRBJ2-7	TRBD1	14	many	TGTGCCATCAGTGAGACCGGACAGGGATACGAGCAGTACTTC	CAISETGQGYEQYF
TRBV12-3/TRBV12-4	TRBJ2-1	-	16	many	TGTGCCAGCAGTCCATTGAGGGGAGGCTCCTACAATGAGCAGTTCTTC	CASSPLRGGSYNEQFF
TRBV9	TRBJ1-2	-	13	many	TGTGCCAGCAGCGTGGGGAGGAACTATGGCTACACCTTC	CASSVGRNYGYTF
TRBV20-1	TRBJ1-5	-	14	many	TGCAGTGCTAGAGATCTCGGGGGGCGTCAGCCCCAGAATTTT	CSARDLGGRQPQNF
TRBV5-1	TRBJ2-5	-	14	-	TGCGCCAGCAGCGGACAGACCATCGGGGAGACCCAGTACTTC	CASSGQTIGETQYF
TRBV6-5	TRBJ1-2	TRBD1	12	many	TGTGCCAGCAGACAGGGGGCGCGTGGCTACACCTTC	CASRQGARGYTF
TRBV6-5	TRBJ1-4	-	13	many	TGTGCCACCTCGGTGGGGCCTAATGAAAAACTGTTTTTT	CATSVGPNEKLFF
TRBV20-1	TRBJ2-3	TRBD2	15	many	TGCAGTGCTAACCCCGGACTAGCTGGGTCAGATACGCAGTATTTT	CSANPGLAGSDTQYF
TRBV7-9	TRBJ1-2	TRBD1	16	many	TGTGCCAGCAGCCCTACCCAGGGGGGCGGTAGCTATGGCTACACCTTC	CASSPTQGGGSYGYTF
TRBV20-1	TRBJ1-5	-	13	many	TGCAGTGCTAGAGATCAGAGGAATCAGCCCCAGCATTTT	CSARDQRNQPQHF
TRBV5-1	TRBJ2-7	-	18	many	TGCGCCAGTTCGGACACCCTTTCCCCAAGCCACGGCTCCTACGAGCAGTACTTC	CASSDTLSPSHGSYEQYF
TRBV7-2	TRBJ2-7	-	14	-	TGTGCCAGCAGCTTCGAGGGCAAATGGGGAGAGCAGTACTTC	CASSFEGKWGEQYF
TRBV7-2	TRBJ1-2	TRBD1	13	many	TGTGCCAGCAGATGGACAGGGAGTCTGGGCTACACCTTC	CASRWTGSLGYTF
TRBV4-1	TRBJ2-1	-	16	many	TGCGCCAGCAGCCATCGGGGGGCTACAACGGGGGATGAGCAGTTCTTC	CASSHRGATTGDEQFF
TRBV25-1	TRBJ2-1	-	13	many	TGTGCCAGCAGTGGAAGCCGATTGAACGAGCAGTTCTTC	CASSGSRLNEQFF
TRBV29-1	TRBJ2-7	-	12	many	TGCAGCGTTGAACTACAGGCCTACGAGCAGTACTTC	CSVELQAYEQYF
TRBV20-1	TRBJ2-1	-	12	many	TGCAGTGCTAGAGATCTAGCACGGGAGCAGTTCTTC	CSARDLAREQFF
TRBV29-1	TRBJ2-4	TRBD2	15	many	TGCAGCGTTGAAGGGACTAGCGGGACCAAAAACATTCAGTACTTC	CSVEGTSGTKNIQYF
TRBV12-3/TRBV12-4	TRBJ2-2	TRBD2	16	few	TGTGCCAGCAGTTATAAGCCGGGACTAGCTGTCGGGGAGCTGTTTTTT	CASSYKPGLAVGELFF
TRBV27	TRBJ2-3	-	13	many	TGTGCCAGCAGTCTCGCTTTCACAGATACGCAGTATTTT	CASSLAFTDTQYF
TRBV9	TRBJ2-3	-	14	many	TGTGCCAGCAGCGTTGGGCCTGGCACAGATACGCAGTATTTT	CASSVGPGTDTQYF
TRBV30	TRBJ2-2	-	13	many	TGTGCCTGGAGTCAGGGAGGTGTCGGGGAGCTGTTTTTT	CAWSQGGVGELFF
TRBV5-1	TRBJ2-1	TRBD2	18	many	TGCGCCAGCAGCTCTGATACTAGCGGGGGGGTCTCCTACAATGAGCAGTTCTTC	CASSSDTSGGVSYNEQFF
TRBV5-1	TRBJ2-1	-	12	many	TGCGCCAGCAGCGCCGCGCGGGACGAGCAGTTCTTC	CASSAARDEQFF
TRBV7-8	TRBJ1-5	-	14	many	TGTGCCAGCAGCTTAATACAGGGCGGTCAGCCCCAGCATTTT	CASSLIQGGQPQHF
TRBV7-6	TRBJ1-2	-	13	many	TGTGCCAGCAGCTTAAGACAGTTCTATGGCTACACCTTC	CASSLRQFYGYTF
TRBV3-1	TRBJ2-1	-	13	many	TGTGCCAGCAGCTCTACTAGAATAAATGAGCAGTTCTTC	CASSSTRINEQFF
TRBV27	TRBJ2-2	-	12	many	TGTGCCAGCAGTTCCCCATACGGGGAGCTGTTTTTT	CASSSPYGELFF
TRBV7-8	TRBJ1-1	-	11	few	TGTGCCACCATCTCGGGGACTGAAGCTTTCTTT	CATISGTEAFF
TRBV4-1	TRBJ2-7	TRBD1	12	-	TGCGCCAGCAGCCACCAGGGGGACGAGCAGTACTTC	CASSHQGDEQYF
TRBV5-6	TRBJ2-5	-	13	many	TGTGCCAGCAGCTTGGAAGTATTGGGGGACCAGTACTTC	CASSLEVLGDQYF
TRBV20-1	TRBJ2-3	-	12	many	TGCAGTGCTAGGTCCCTAGTTGATACGCAGTATTTT	CSARSLVDTQYF
TRBV5-6	TRBJ2-2	TRBD2	17	many	TGTGCCAGCAGCTTGGCCGGGCTAGCGGGAGTTACCGGGGAGCTGTTTTTT	CASSLAGLAGVTGELFF
TRBV4-1	TRBJ2-7	-	14	many	TGCGCCAGCAGCCAAGAACTTGGCGACTACGAGCAGTACTTC	CASSQELGDYEQYF
TRBV12-3/TRBV12-4	TRBJ1-5	-	14	few	TGTGCCAGCAGTTTCGGACAGCACAATCAGCCCCAGAATTTT	CASSFGQHNQPQNF
TRBV2	TRBJ2-3	TRBD1	17	many	TGTGCCAGCAGTGAGACCGGGACAGGGCTAAGCACAGATACGCAGTATTTT	CASSETGTGLSTDTQYF
TRBV27	TRBJ2-7	TRBD2	16	few	TGTGCCAGCAAATTCCCACTGGGGGGAGGGTCCTACGAGCAGTACTTC	CASKFPLGGGSYEQYF
TRBV28	TRBJ2-3	-	14	many	TGTGCCAGCGAGGGACGAACGAGAATGGATACGCAGTATTTT	CASEGRTRMDTQYF